Below, 20 T cell receptor beta chains from the same sample are listed, as sequenced in a study of blood T cell repertoires in COVID-19. Clones were read by immunoSEQ multiplex PCR, and TCRdb kept only the in-frame ones, dropping some. The profile covers 150,000 to 200,000 clones, with 82% appearing a single time and over 7.5% taken by the ten largest. The sample taken for sequencing was peripheral blood. The receptors stem from a woman in her 70s with acute or convalescent COVID-19.

This clone was observed a handful of times. The chain uses TRBV28 and TRBJ1-2; D might be TRBD1 (6 bases). Between the trimmed V and J ends, which lost 5 bases and 8 bases, there was a span of 15 bases. CDR3 length: 13 residues. Germline V gene sequence: CDR1 MDHEN, CDR2 SYDVKM. CDR3 bases: TGTGCCAGCAGTATAACAGGGAAGGAGGGCTACACCTTC. Translation gives CASSITGKEGYTF.

The genes are TRBV3-1 (or the pseudogene TRBV3-2) and TRBJ2-7, with D possibly TRBD2 on 5 matching bases. The CDR3 has 14 residues. CDR1 LGHDT and CDR2 YNNKEL come from the germline V gene (reference sequence). V dropped 1 base and J dropped 4 bases, with 11 bases sitting between them. The CDR3, as DNA: TGTGCCAGCAGCCAAGCAGTTAGCGTTTACGAGCAGTACTTC. It specifies CASSQAVSVYEQYF.

The chain combines TRBV5-6 with TRBJ2-7; D unclear. The CDR3 totals 15 residues. CDR1 is SGHDT, CDR2 YYEEEE, per germline. Trimming stripped 4 bases from V and 3 bases from J, with 17 bases between. The CDR3 DNA reads as TGTGCCAGCAGCCCCCTTGCTGGGCCCTACTACGAGCAGTACTTC. This encodes CASSPLAGPYYEQYF.

The chain couples TRBV29-1 to TRBJ1-1; 9 positions agree with TRBD1. After removal of 5 bases from V and 7 bases from J, the junction contained 5 bases not matched to a gene. The CDR3 spans 12 residues. The V gene's germline CDR1 is SQVTM and CDR2 ANQGSEA. The DNA for the CDR3 is TGCAGCGTTCCCACAGGGGGCCTTGAAGCTTTCTTT. Translating it yields CSVPTGGLEAFF.

About this clone itself: Compared with germline, one end of the junction differs, possibly owing to a read error. J is TRBJ1-1 and V is TRBV19; D is undetermined. CDR3 length: 14 residues. Germline V CDR1 and CDR2: LNHDA, SQIVND (reference sequence). This CDR3 is CVSSIRRGSTEAFF. In DNA form, the CDR3 reads TGTGTCAGTAGTATTCGACGGGGATCCACTGAAGCTTTCTTT. The variable domain in full, completed from reference TRBV19 and TRBJ1-1, reads DGGITQSPKYLFRKEGQNVTLSCEQNLNHDAMYWYRQDPGQGLRLIYYSQIVNDFQKGDIAEGYSVSREKKESFPLTVTSAQKNPTAFYLCVSSIRRGSTEAFFGQGTRLTVV.

The V and J genes are TRBV11-2 and TRBJ2-1; the D is unclear. The CDR3 has 17 residues. CDR1 SGHAT and CDR2 FQNNGV come from the germline V gene. Trimming took 2 bases from V and 3 from J, leaving 17 bases between them. The CDR3 region has the DNA TGTGCCAGCAGCTTAACCTATATAACGAGCCTCTACAATGAGCAGTTCTTC. The encoded protein is CASSLTYITSLYNEQFF.

The CDR3 DNA follows: TGTGCCAGCAGCTCTTTGACAAGCTACGAGCAGTACTTC. This codes for CASSSLTSYEQYF. The chain is built from TRBV7-9 and TRBJ2-7; D gene unclear. Germline-derived CDR1 and CDR2 are SEHNR and FQNEAQ (reference sequence). The V end lost 4 bases, the J end lost 3 bases, and 10 bases lay between the germline ends. This CDR3 comprises 13 residues.

This clone was seen more than once but under ten times. The V call is TRBV9, the J call TRBJ1-1; D gene uncertain. The CDR3 has 14 amino acids. Trimming cost V 5 bases and J 11 bases, with 22 bases left between them. Germline assignment: CDR1 SGDLS and CDR2 YYNGEE. CDR3 in amino acids: CASSQNRADSGAFF. The CDR3 bases are TGTGCCAGCAGTCAAAACCGGGCGGACTCGGGGGCTTTCTTT.

This sequence joins TRBV7-8 and TRBJ2-1, with TRBD1 as a possible D gene (5 bases). Germline values: CDR1 SGHVS, CDR2 FQNEAQ. The CDR3 spans 12 residues. The V end lost 10 bases, the J end lost 4 bases, and 11 bases lay between the germline ends. CDR3 in DNA: TGTGCCACCTCGACAGTTTACAATGAGCAGTTCTTC. Protein product: CATSTVYNEQFF.

This chain links TRBV5-6 with TRBJ2-1; a possible D gene is TRBD2 (6 bases). Germline V CDR1 and CDR2: SGHDT, YYEEEE. The CDR3 length is 19 residues. Trimming took 3 bases from V and 7 from J, leaving 29 bases between them. This chain's CDR3 is CASSWRASVVPLRANEQFF. CDR3 nucleotide sequence: TGTGCCAGCAGCTGGAGGGCCAGCGTGGTACCTCTTAGGGCGAATGAGCAGTTCTTC. Using reference TRBV5-6 and TRBJ2-1 for the parts outside the CDR3, the full variable domain is DAGVTQSPTHLIKTRGQQVTLRCSPKSGHDTVSWYQQALGQGPQFIFQYYEEEERQRGNFPDRFSGHQFPNYSSELNVNALLLGDSALYLCASSWRASVVPLRANEQFFGPGTRLTVL.

The V call is TRBV9, the J call TRBJ2-5; D perhaps matches TRBD1 (5 bases). Trimming took 2 bases from V and 5 from J, leaving 19 bases between them. The CDR3 covers 16 residues. CDR1 SGDLS and CDR2 YYNGEE come from the germline V gene. CDR3 amino acids: CASSVGLGATRETQYF. In DNA form, the CDR3 reads TGTGCCAGCAGCGTGGGGTTAGGGGCGACTCGGGAGACCCAGTACTTC.

V gene TRBV28 combines with J gene TRBJ1-5; 8 bases fit TRBD1. This CDR3 spans 15 amino acids. V trimming: 6 bases; J trimming: 3 bases; junction bases outside the gene matches: 7. From germline, CDR1 is MDHEN and CDR2 SYDVKM. DNA for the CDR3: TGTGCCAGCAGCCAAGGGACAGGCGTCAATCAGCCCCAGCATTTT. It codes for CASSQGTGVNQPQHF.

This clone was observed once. The rearrangement uses TRBV11-2 and TRBJ2-5, with a weak D call TRBD1 (6 bases). The germline V gene encodes CDR1 SGHAT and CDR2 FQNNGV. The CDR3 loop spans 12 amino acids. Trimming took 10 bases from V and 2 from J, leaving 11 bases between them. CDR3 loop: CATKDRQETQYF. CDR3 sequence (DNA): TGTGCCACCAAAGACAGGCAAGAGACCCAGTACTTC.

This rearrangement joins TRBV30 to TRBJ1-1; no reliable D call. Between the trimmed V and J ends, which lost 5 bases and 3 bases, there was a span of 16 bases. Germline CDR1 is GTSNPN and CDR2 is SVGIG (reference sequence). CDR3 length: 14 residues. The DNA of the CDR3 is TGTGCCTGGGATAAACCACCAGAATACACTGAAGCTTTCTTT. Its translation: CAWDKPPEYTEAFF.

The chain recombines TRBV6-5 with TRBJ1-2; 7 positions match TRBD1. The length of the CDR3 is 12 residues. Per the germline V gene, CDR1 is MNHEY and CDR2 is SVGAGI. V lost 10 bases, J lost 3 bases, and 5 bases stayed unmatched. The chain's CDR3 is CAIKTGDYGYTF. CDR3 nucleotides: TGTGCCATCAAAACAGGGGACTATGGCTACACCTTC.

This chain links TRBV6-6 with TRBJ2-4, with TRBD1 as a possible D gene (6 bases). The CDR3 spans 15 residues. CDR1 is MNHNY and CDR2 is SVGAGI in the germline V gene (reference sequence). The germline V and J ends were trimmed by 7 bases and 7 bases, with 20 bases remaining between them. The CDR3 reads CASTQDQGLRNIQYF. CDR3 DNA sequence: TGTGCCAGCACCCAGGATCAGGGGCTTCGGAACATTCAGTACTTC.

The chain employs TRBV18 and TRBJ2-6, with a possible D match to TRBD2 (5 bases). The CDR3 totals 17 residues. V was clipped by 3 bases and J by 0 bases, with 12 bases between them. Looked up from germline, CDR1 is KGHSH and CDR2 is LQKENI. The CDR3 sequence: CASSPGVAYSGANVLTF. The CDR3 DNA is TGTGCCAGCTCACCCGGGGTAGCTTACTCTGGGGCCAACGTCCTGACTTTC.

The J gene is TRBJ2-1, the V gene TRBV5-4; 10 bases are shared with TRBD2. J gave up 8 bases and V 4 bases, and 9 bases lay outside the gene matches. CDR1 and CDR2 (germline): SGHNT, YYREEE (reference sequence). This CDR3 has 15 residues. CDR3 residues: CASSRALAGDHEQFF. The CDR3 DNA follows: TGTGCCAGCAGCCGGGCCCTAGCGGGAGACCATGAGCAGTTCTTC.

The rearrangement uses TRBV6-4 and TRBJ1-2, with TRBD1 matching 8 bases. The V gene end was trimmed by 6 bases and the J gene end by 7 bases; junction bases not matched to a gene: 7. CDR1 is MRHNA and CDR2 is SNTAGT in the germline V gene. The CDR3 is 13 amino acids. The chain's CDR3 is CASRGGQGGGYTF. The CDR3 DNA reads TGTGCCAGCAGGGGTGGACAGGGAGGTGGCTACACCTTC.

A few counts support this clone. The chain combines TRBV6-2 or TRBV6-3 with TRBJ2-7; no firm D call. Per germline, CDR1 MNHEY and CDR2 SVGEGT. Trimming left V 2 bases short and J 6 bases short, with 20 bases between. The CDR3 covers 16 residues. The CDR3 DNA follows: TGTGCCAGCAGTTACCCCCCCCAGCGCCTCTTCGCCGAGCAGTACTTC. Amino acids: CASSYPPQRLFAEQYF.